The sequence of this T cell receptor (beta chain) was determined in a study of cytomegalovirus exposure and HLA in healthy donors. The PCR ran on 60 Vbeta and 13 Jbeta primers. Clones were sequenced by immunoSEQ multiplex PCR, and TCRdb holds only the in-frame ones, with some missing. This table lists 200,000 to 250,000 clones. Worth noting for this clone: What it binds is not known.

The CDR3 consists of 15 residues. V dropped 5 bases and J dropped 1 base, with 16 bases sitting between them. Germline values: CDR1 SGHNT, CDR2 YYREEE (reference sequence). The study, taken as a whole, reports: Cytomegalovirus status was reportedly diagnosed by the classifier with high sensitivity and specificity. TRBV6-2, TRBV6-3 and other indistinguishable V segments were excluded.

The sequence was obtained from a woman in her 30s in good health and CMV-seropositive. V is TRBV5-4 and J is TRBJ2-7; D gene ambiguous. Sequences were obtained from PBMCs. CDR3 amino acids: CASSARVPQSYEQYF. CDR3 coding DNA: TGTGCCAGCAGTGCTCGGGTTCCCCAGTCCTACGAGCAGTACTTC. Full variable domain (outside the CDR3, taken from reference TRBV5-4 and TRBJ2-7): ETGVTQSPTHLIKTRGQQVTLRCSSQSGHNTVSWYQQALGQGPQFIFQYYREEENGRGNFPPRFSGLQFPNYSSELNVNALELDDSALYLCASSARVPQSYEQYFGPGTRLTVT.